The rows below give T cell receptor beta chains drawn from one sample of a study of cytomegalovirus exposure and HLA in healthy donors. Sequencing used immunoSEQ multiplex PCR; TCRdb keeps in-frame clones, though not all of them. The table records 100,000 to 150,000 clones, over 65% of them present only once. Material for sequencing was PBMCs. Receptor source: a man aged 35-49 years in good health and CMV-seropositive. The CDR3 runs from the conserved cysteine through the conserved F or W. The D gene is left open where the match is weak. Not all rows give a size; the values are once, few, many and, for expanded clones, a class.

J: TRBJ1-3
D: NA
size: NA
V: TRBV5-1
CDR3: CASSSQGPSSGNTIYF
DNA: TGCGCCAGCAGCTCCCAGGGTCCGAGCTCTGGAAACACCATATATTTT

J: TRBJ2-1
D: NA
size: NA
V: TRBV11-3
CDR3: CASSLVPPGSGLNEQFF
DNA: TGTGCCAGCAGCTTAGTTCCCCCGGGATCCGGCCTTAATGAGCAGTTCTTC

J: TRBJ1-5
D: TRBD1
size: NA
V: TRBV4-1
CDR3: CASSQETGGYNQPQHF
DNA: TGCGCCAGCAGCCAAGAGACAGGGGGGTACAATCAGCCCCAGCATTTT

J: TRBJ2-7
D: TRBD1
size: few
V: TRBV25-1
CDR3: CASSKATGKDEQYF
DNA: TGTGCCAGCAGTAAGGCGACAGGGAAGGACGAGCAGTACTTC

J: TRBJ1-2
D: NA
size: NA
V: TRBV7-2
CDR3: CASSFGGAGGYTF
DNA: TGTGCCAGCAGCTTTGGCGGCGCGGGTGGCTACACCTTC

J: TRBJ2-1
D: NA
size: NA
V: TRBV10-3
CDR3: CAISDGFSYNEQFF
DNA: TGTGCCATCAGTGATGGCTTTTCCTACAATGAGCAGTTCTTC

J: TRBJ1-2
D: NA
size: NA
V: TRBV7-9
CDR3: CASSLGVLPSTF
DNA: TGTGCCAGCAGCTTAGGAGTGCTCCCTAGCACCTTC

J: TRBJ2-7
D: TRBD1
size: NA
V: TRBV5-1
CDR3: CASSSQGQGAHEQYF
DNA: TGCGCCAGCAGTAGTCAAGGACAGGGCGCCCACGAGCAGTACTTC

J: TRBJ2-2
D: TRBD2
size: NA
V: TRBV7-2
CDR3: CASRESSGRDTGELFF
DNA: TGTGCCAGCAGGGAATCTAGCGGGAGAGACACCGGGGAGCTGTTTTTT

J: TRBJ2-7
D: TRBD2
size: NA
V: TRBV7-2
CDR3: CASSLGLLAGVSEQYF
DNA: TGTGCCAGCAGCTTAGGATTACTAGCGGGTGTAAGCGAGCAGTACTTC

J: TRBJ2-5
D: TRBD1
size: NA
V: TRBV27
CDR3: CASRETGGGETQYF
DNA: TGTGCCAGCAGAGAGACAGGGGGCGGGGAGACCCAGTACTTC

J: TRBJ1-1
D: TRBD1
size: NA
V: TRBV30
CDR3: CAWRTTGAPNTEAFF
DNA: TGTGCCTGGAGAACCACAGGGGCACCGAACACTGAAGCTTTCTTT

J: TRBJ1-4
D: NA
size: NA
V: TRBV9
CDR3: CASSGGPATNEKLFF
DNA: TGTGCCAGCAGCGGAGGCCCTGCAACTAATGAAAAACTGTTTTTT

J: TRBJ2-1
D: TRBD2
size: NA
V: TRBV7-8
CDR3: CASSLGLAGTYNEQFF
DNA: TGTGCCAGCAGCTTGGGACTAGCGGGAACCTACAATGAGCAGTTCTTC

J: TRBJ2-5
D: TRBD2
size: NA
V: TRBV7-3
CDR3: CASSSTGTTQETQYF
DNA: TGTGCCAGCAGCTCAACCGGGACTACCCAAGAGACCCAGTACTTC

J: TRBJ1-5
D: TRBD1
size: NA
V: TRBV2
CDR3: CASSFQGGTALRNQHF
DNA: TGTGCCAGCAGTTTTCAAGGCGGGACAGCCCTACGTAACCAGCATTTT

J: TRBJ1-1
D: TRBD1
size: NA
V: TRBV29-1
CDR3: CSPAGDRGPNTEAFF
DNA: TGCAGCCCTGCGGGGGACAGGGGGCCGAACACTGAAGCTTTCTTT

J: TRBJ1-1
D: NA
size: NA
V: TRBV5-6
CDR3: CASSLVDSRMGTEAFF
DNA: TGTGCCAGCAGCTTGGTAGACAGCCGTATGGGGACTGAAGCTTTCTTT

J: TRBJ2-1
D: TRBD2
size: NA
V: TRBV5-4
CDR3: CASSPRTSGSNEQFF
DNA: TGTGCCAGCAGCCCGAGAACTAGCGGCTCCAATGAGCAGTTCTTC

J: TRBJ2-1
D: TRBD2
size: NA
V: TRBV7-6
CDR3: CASSLGGAGGQFF
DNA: TGTGCCAGCAGCTTAGGTGGAGCGGGAGGACAGTTCTTC

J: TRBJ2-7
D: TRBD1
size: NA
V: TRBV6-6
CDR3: CASRTRQGANSYEQYF
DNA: TGTGCCAGCAGGACCCGACAGGGGGCGAACTCCTACGAGCAGTACTTC

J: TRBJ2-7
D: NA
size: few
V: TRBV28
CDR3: CASSFYTGEQYF
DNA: TGTGCCAGCAGTTTCTATACGGGCGAGCAGTACTTC

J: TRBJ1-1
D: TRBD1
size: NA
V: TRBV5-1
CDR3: CASSARQGAGEAFF
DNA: TGCGCCAGCAGCGCCCGACAGGGGGCAGGTGAAGCTTTCTTT

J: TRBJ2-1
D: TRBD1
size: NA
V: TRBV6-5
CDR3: CASSYSGQGYNEQFF
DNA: TGTGCCAGCAGTTACTCGGGACAGGGATACAATGAGCAGTTCTTC

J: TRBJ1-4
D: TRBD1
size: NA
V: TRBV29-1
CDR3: CSVGTGGNEKLFF
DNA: TGCAGCGTCGGGACAGGGGGGAATGAAAAACTGTTTTTT

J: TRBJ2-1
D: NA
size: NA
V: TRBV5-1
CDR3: CASSPRAAGLNEQFF
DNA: TGCGCCAGCAGCCCCCGGGCCGCGGGCCTCAATGAGCAGTTCTTC

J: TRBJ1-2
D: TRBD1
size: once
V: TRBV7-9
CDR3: CASSLEGGSGYGYTF
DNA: TGTGCCAGCAGCTTAGAAGGGGGCTCGGGATATGGCTACACCTTC

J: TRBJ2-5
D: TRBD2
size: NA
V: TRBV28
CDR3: CASTYPSGRTRETQYF
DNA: TGTGCCAGCACCTATCCTAGCGGGAGGACGCGGGAGACCCAGTACTTC

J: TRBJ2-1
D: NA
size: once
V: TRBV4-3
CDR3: CASSQEVGGSSYNEQFF
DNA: TGCGCCAGCAGCCAAGAAGTCGGCGGGTCATCCTACAATGAGCAGTTCTTC

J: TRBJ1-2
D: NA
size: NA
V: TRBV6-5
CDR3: CASSPGHRYGYTF
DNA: TGTGCCAGCAGCCCGGGACATAGATATGGCTACACCTTC

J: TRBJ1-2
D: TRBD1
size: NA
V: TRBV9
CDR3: CASSASQDREYGYTF
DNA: TGTGCCAGCAGCGCCTCCCAGGACAGGGAGTATGGCTACACCTTC

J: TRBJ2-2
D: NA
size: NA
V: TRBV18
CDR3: CASSLGAGSTGELFF
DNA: TGTGCCAGCTCACTTGGGGCCGGGTCCACCGGGGAGCTGTTTTTT

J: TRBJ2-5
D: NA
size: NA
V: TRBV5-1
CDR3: CASSLVASAEAQYF
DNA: TGCGCCAGCAGCTTGGTGGCTAGCGCGGAGGCCCAGTACTTC

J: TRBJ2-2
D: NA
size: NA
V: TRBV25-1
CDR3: CASRSDTGELFF
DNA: TGTGCCAGCAGATCGGACACCGGGGAGCTGTTTTTT

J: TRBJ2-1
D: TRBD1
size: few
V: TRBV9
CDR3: CASSPTGYNEQFF
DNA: TGTGCCAGCAGCCCGACAGGGTACAATGAGCAGTTCTTC

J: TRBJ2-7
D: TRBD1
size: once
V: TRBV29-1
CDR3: CSVVVDRGYEQYF
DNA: TGCAGCGTCGTTGTGGACAGGGGATACGAGCAGTACTTC

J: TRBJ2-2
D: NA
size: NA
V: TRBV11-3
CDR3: CASSADFTGELFF
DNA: TGTGCCAGCAGCGCGGATTTCACCGGGGAGCTGTTTTTT

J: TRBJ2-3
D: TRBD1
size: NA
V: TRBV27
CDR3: CASSLPGQGRGAQYF
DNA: TGTGCCAGCAGTCTACCGGGACAGGGAAGGGGGGCGCAGTATTTT

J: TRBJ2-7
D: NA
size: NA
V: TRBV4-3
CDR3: CASSQVPYEQYF
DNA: TGCGCCAGCAGCCAAGTTCCTTACGAGCAGTACTTC

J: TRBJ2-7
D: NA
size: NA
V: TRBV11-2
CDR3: CASSLRSRYEQYF
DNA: TGTGCCAGCAGCTTAAGATCGCGGTACGAGCAGTACTTC

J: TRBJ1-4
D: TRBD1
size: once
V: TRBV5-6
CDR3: CASSFGQVGEKLFF
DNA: TGTGCCAGCAGCTTCGGACAGGTTGGTGAAAAACTGTTTTTT

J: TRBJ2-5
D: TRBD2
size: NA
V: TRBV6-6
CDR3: CASGPSGGEETQYF
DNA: TGTGCTAGCGGCCCTAGCGGGGGGGAGGAGACCCAGTACTTC

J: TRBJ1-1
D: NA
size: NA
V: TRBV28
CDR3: CASYGVYTEAFF
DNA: TGTGCCAGCTACGGGGTCTACACTGAAGCTTTCTTT

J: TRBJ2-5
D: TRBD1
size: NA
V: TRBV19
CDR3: CASSIGGTGAQETQYF
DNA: TGTGCCAGTAGTATAGGCGGGACAGGGGCTCAAGAGACCCAGTACTTC

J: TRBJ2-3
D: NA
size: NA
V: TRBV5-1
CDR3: CASSLGGTADTQYF
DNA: TGCGCCAGCAGCCTAGGGGGGACAGCAGATACGCAGTATTTT

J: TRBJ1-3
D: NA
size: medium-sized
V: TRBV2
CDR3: CASMLSGGNTIYF
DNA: TGTGCCAGCATGTTGAGTGGTGGAAACACCATATATTTT

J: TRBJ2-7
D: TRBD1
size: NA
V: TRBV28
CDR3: CASSGAGTGIHEQYF
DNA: TGTGCCAGCAGTGGGGCAGGGACAGGGATACACGAGCAGTACTTC

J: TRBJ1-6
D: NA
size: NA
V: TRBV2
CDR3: CASATPGTPLHF
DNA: TGTGCCAGCGCCACCCCAGGTACACCCCTCCACTTT

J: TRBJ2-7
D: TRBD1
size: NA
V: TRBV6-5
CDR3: CASSRTGYYEQYF
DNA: TGTGCCAGCAGCCGGACAGGGTACTACGAGCAGTACTTC

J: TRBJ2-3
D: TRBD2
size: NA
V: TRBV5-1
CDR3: CASSLATGGVSTDTQYF
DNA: TGCGCCAGCAGCTTGGCCACCGGGGGGGTCTCAACAGATACGCAGTATTTT

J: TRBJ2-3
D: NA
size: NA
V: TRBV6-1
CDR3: CASRSSGTDTQYF
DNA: TGTGCCAGCAGGTCGAGCGGCACAGATACGCAGTATTTT

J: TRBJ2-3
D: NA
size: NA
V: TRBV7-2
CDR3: CASSLGQGETDTQYF
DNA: TGTGCCAGCAGCTTAGGCCAGGGCGAGACAGATACGCAGTATTTT

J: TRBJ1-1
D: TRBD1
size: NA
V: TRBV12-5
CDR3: CASGFGQANTEAFF
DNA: TGTGCTAGTGGTTTTGGACAGGCGAACACTGAAGCTTTCTTT

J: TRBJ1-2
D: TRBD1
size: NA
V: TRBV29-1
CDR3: CSVGQGYGYTF
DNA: TGCAGCGTTGGACAGGGCTATGGCTACACCTTC

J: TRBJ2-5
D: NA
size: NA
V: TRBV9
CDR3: CASSVGDNPKETQYF
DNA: TGTGCCAGCAGCGTAGGGGACAACCCAAAAGAGACCCAGTACTTC